Each of the 32 T cell receptor beta chains below was sequenced from the same sample in a study of blood T cell repertoires in COVID-19. Profiling relied on immunoSEQ multiplex PCR, and the TCRdb table lists in-frame clones only, not all of them. The sample comprises 310,000 or so clones, approximately 90% of which are singletons, and around 2.2% rests with the top ten. Sequencing was performed on peripheral blood. All receptors come from a woman in her twenties or thirties with COVID-19, enrolled during active disease.

The J gene is TRBJ2-5, the V gene TRBV7-8, with 12 bases that match TRBD1. CDR1 is SGHVS, CDR2 FQNEAQ, per germline. The CDR3 is made up of 16 amino acids. V lost 5 bases and J lost 5; bases outside the gene matches: 9. CDR3 sequence reads: CASSQGRDRGLETQYF. CDR3 sequence (DNA): TGTGCCAGCAGCCAGGGGCGGGACAGGGGGCTGGAGACCCAGTACTTC.

This clone occurred once. The chain uses TRBV5-1 and TRBJ2-1; 13 bases are shared with TRBD2. J lost 7 bases, V lost 4 bases, and 5 bases had no gene match. The CDR3 has 15 residues. Germline loops: CDR1 SGHRS, CDR2 YFSETQ. CDR3 region: CASSIGTSGNNEQFF. Here the CDR3 DNA reads TGCGCCAGCAGCATCGGGACTAGCGGGAATAATGAGCAGTTCTTC.

V and J are TRBV19 and TRBJ2-5; TRBD2 agrees at 10 bases. The junction had 9 bases not matched to a gene; V was cut back by 5 bases and J by 3 bases. Germline CDR1 and CDR2: LNHDA and SQIVND (reference sequence). The CDR3 runs 16 residues. Here the CDR3 DNA reads TGTGCCAGTAGTTCGACCCGACTAGCGGGCAAAGAGACCCAGTACTTC. This encodes CASSSTRLAGKETQYF.

The chain joins TRBV7-9 to TRBJ2-7; 7 positions agree with TRBD1. CDR1 SEHNR and CDR2 FQNEAQ come from the germline V gene (reference sequence). This CDR3 has 14 residues. V was pared by 5 bases and J by 2 bases, with 6 bases of the junction left unmatched. CDR3: CASSPGTATYEQYF. CDR3 in DNA: TGTGCCAGCAGCCCAGGGACAGCCACCTACGAGCAGTACTTC.

This rearrangement joins TRBV10-1 to TRBJ1-6; the match to TRBD1 covers 10 bases. This CDR3 region has 20 residues. J gave up 3 bases and V 6 bases, and 17 bases lay outside the gene matches. Per germline, CDR1 WNHNN and CDR2 SYGVQD (reference sequence). This CDR3 reads CASRGKIDRGRRHYNSPLHF. The CDR3 DNA sequence: TGCGCCAGCAGGGGTAAAATTGACAGGGGGCGGCGTCACTATAATTCACCCCTCCACTTT.

V is TRBV5-1 and J is TRBJ1-3; maybe TRBD1 (6 bases). The ends were cut back, 4 bases at V and 11 bases at J, with 19 bases in the middle. This CDR3 is 14 amino acids long. Looked up from germline, CDR1 is SGHRS and CDR2 is YFSETQ. The CDR3 reads CASSIQPTGSAIYF. CDR3 nucleotides: TGCGCCAGCAGCATACAACCTACAGGGTCGGCCATATATTTT.

V usage is TRBV13 and J usage is TRBJ2-1; 12 bases match TRBD2. Germline CDR1 and CDR2: PRHDT and FYEKMQ (reference sequence). The V gene end was trimmed by 0 bases and the J gene end by 1 base; junction bases not matched to a gene: 7. The CDR3 covers 19 residues. CDR3 amino acids: CASSLGGLAGLSSYNEQFF. The CDR3 nucleotides read TGTGCCAGCAGCTTAGGGGGACTAGCGGGCTTATCATCCTACAATGAGCAGTTCTTC. Complete variable domain (other parts from reference TRBV13 and TRBJ2-1): AAGVIQSPRHLIKEKRETATLKCYPIPRHDTVYWYQQGPGQDPQFLISFYEKMQSDKGSIPDRFSAQQFSDYHSELNMSSLELGDSALYFCASSLGGLAGLSSYNEQFFGPGTRLTVL.

The CDR3 loop reads CASSEANREETQYF. CDR3 coding DNA: TGTGCCAGCAGTGAAGCTAACAGGGAAGAGACCCAGTACTTC. The chain carries TRBV25-1 and TRBJ2-5; maybe TRBD1 (6 bases). The length of the CDR3 is 14 residues. Trimming left V 2 bases short and J 3 bases short, with 10 bases between. Germline values: CDR1 MGHDK, CDR2 SYGVNS. Supplemented by reference TRBV25-1 and TRBJ2-5, the full variable domain reads EADIYQTPRYLVIGTGKKITLECSQTMGHDKMYWYQQDPGMELHLIHYSYGVNSTEKGDLSSESTVSRIRTEHFPLTLESARPSHTSQYLCASSEANREETQYFGPGTRLLVL.

CDR3 protein: CASSLGVTSFYNEQFF. CDR3 coding DNA: TGCGCCAGCAGCTTGGGGGTGACTAGTTTCTACAATGAGCAGTTCTTC. The V gene is TRBV5-1, the J gene TRBJ2-1, with D possibly matching TRBD2 (6 bases). The V and J ends lost 0 bases and 3 bases respectively, with 13 bases between them. This CDR3 has 16 residues. The V gene's germline CDR1 is SGHRS and CDR2 YFSETQ.

V usage is TRBV19 and J usage is TRBJ1-4; 7 bases match TRBD1. Trimming at V came to 4 bases and at J to 7 bases, leaving 18 bases not matched to a gene. The CDR3 loop spans 18 amino acids. CDR1 and CDR2 (germline): LNHDA, SQIVND (reference sequence). The CDR3 loop reads CASSRARRGGDKSEKLFF. Written as DNA, the CDR3 is TGTGCCAGTAGTAGGGCGAGGAGAGGGGGCGATAAAAGTGAAAAACTGTTTTTT.

The chain joins TRBV6-5 to TRBJ2-1; 9 bases fit TRBD1. The CDR3 is made up of 14 amino acids. V lost 9 bases, J lost 5 bases, and 8 bases stayed unmatched. Per the germline V gene, CDR1 is MNHEY and CDR2 is SVGAGI. The DNA of the CDR3 is TGTGCCAGTCGCAGACAGGGGGAGAACAATGAGCAGTTCTTC. This encodes CASRRQGENNEQFF.

This clone was seen only once. This chain links TRBV7-3 with TRBJ2-3; 7 nucleotides match TRBD1. This CDR3 has 13 amino acids. The V gene's germline CDR1 is SGHTA and CDR2 FQGTGA. After removal of 5 bases from V and 7 bases from J, the junction contained 6 bases not matched to a gene. CDR3 nucleotides: TGTGCCAGCAGCCCCGCGACAGGGAATACGCAGTATTTT. Translated, it gives CASSPATGNTQYF.

This chain links TRBV5-1 with TRBJ1-2; 9 bases match TRBD1. The CDR3 extends over 14 amino acids. Germline V lookup: CDR1 SGHRS, CDR2 YFSETQ. V lost 1 base to trimming and J lost 7 bases; unmatched junction nucleotides: 5. For the CDR3, the DNA is TGCGCCAGCAGCTTGTTGGGACAGGGATCTGGCTACACCTTC. Translation gives CASSLLGQGSGYTF.

In its sample, this clone was seen once. The V gene is TRBV5-4, the J gene TRBJ2-7, with 8 positions matching TRBD1. CDR1 SGHNT and CDR2 YYREEE come from the germline V gene (reference sequence). Germline trimming cut 0 bases from V and 1 base from J; bases unmatched to any gene: 3. This CDR3 has 15 amino acids. The CDR3 protein is CASSLGGQASYEQYF. Written as DNA, the CDR3 is TGTGCCAGCAGCTTGGGGGGACAGGCATCCTACGAGCAGTACTTC. The entire variable domain, with the rest obtained from reference TRBV5-4 and TRBJ2-7, is as follows: ETGVTQSPTHLIKTRGQQVTLRCSSQSGHNTVSWYQQALGQGPQFIFQYYREEENGRGNFPPRFSGLQFPNYSSELNVNALELDDSALYLCASSLGGQASYEQYFGPGTRLTVT.

Remarks on this clone: This may be a read error: a much more frequent sequence differs by one nucleotide. The rearrangement joins TRBV5-8 to TRBJ1-2; the match to TRBD1 covers 7 bases. From germline, CDR1 is SGHTS and CDR2 YDEGEE. V shed 3 bases and J 4 bases; nucleotides not matched to a gene: 0. This CDR3 is 12 amino acids long. The CDR3 coding sequence is TGTGCCAGCAGCTGGGACAGCTATGGCTACACCTTC. Translating gives CASSWDSYGYTF.

V and J are TRBV27 and TRBJ2-5; D is perhaps TRBD1 (6 bases). V lost 4 bases and J 5 bases, leaving 17 bases between the germline ends. The CDR3 totals 15 residues. The V gene's germline CDR1 is MNHEY and CDR2 SMNVEV (reference sequence). Written as DNA, the CDR3 is TGTGCCAGCAGTTCTTACACAGGGTCCTCCGAGACCCAGTACTTC. Encoded protein: CASSSYTGSSETQYF.

This clone was seen a handful of times. This rearrangement joins TRBV19 to TRBJ2-7; perhaps TRBD1 as D (5 bases). Germline CDR1 and CDR2: LNHDA and SQIVND (reference sequence). The CDR3 contains 12 residues. V shed 7 bases and J shed 3 bases, with 10 bases lying between them. The DNA for the CDR3 is TGTGCCAGTATGGCAGGGAACTACGAGCAGTACTTC. This sequence encodes CASMAGNYEQYF.

This clone was picked up one time. The V and J genes are TRBV4-2 and TRBJ2-3; 10 bases agree with TRBD1. The germline V gene has CDR1 LGHNA and CDR2 YNFKEQ. This CDR3 is built from 15 residues. J was trimmed by 7 bases and V by 3 bases; bases with no gene match: 7. The CDR3 DNA is TGTGCCAGCAGCCAGATGACAGGGGGCGCGAATACGCAGTATTTT. Protein: CASSQMTGGANTQYF.

The chain employs TRBV5-4 and TRBJ1-3; possibly TRBD1 for D (5 bases). Germline-derived CDR1 and CDR2 are SGHNT and YYREEE (reference sequence). Trimming shortened V by 3 bases and J by 0 bases, and 13 bases separated the two germline ends. This CDR3 spans 16 amino acids. The CDR3 is CASSSDPDISGNTIYF. CDR3 bases: TGTGCCAGCAGCTCAGATCCGGACATCTCTGGAAACACCATATATTTT.

The chain employs TRBV15 and TRBJ2-3; 7 bases line up with TRBD1. The V and J ends lost 2 bases and 6 bases, in that order; junction bases with no gene match: 8. The germline gives CDR1 LNHNV, CDR2 YYDKDF (reference sequence). The CDR3 spans 15 residues. As DNA, the CDR3 is TGTGCCACCAGCAGAAATGACAGGGAACCGGATACGCAGTATTTT. The encoded protein is CATSRNDREPDTQYF.

CDR3 loop: CAISGPLTAPDQPQHF. CDR3 nucleotides: TGTGCCATCAGTGGGCCACTGACAGCACCCGATCAGCCCCAGCATTTT. V is TRBV10-3 and J is TRBJ1-5, with a weak D call TRBD1 (5 bases). V dropped 4 bases and J dropped 5 bases, with 18 bases sitting between them. Germline V gene lookup returns CDR1 ENHRY and CDR2 SYGVKD. This CDR3 contains 16 residues.

The V gene is TRBV27, the J gene TRBJ1-1; D is unclear. Germline CDR1 is MNHEY and CDR2 is SMNVEV (reference sequence). The CDR3 length is 13 residues. V shed 3 bases and J shed 4 bases, with 9 bases lying between them. The CDR3 region has the DNA TGTGCCAGCAGTTTGGTCGGAGGCACTGAAGCTTTCTTT. It codes for CASSLVGGTEAFF.

The V and J genes are TRBV30 and TRBJ2-2; TRBD2 aligns across 15 bases. Germline CDR1 is GTSNPN and CDR2 is SVGIG (reference sequence). The length of the CDR3 is 18 residues. With V trimmed by 5 bases and J by 3 bases, 10 bases remained unmatched. DNA of the CDR3: TGTGCCTGGTTAGGACTAGCGGGAGGGGAGCGAGACACCGGGGAGCTGTTTTTT. It translates to CAWLGLAGGERDTGELFF.

The chain joins TRBV5-6 to TRBJ2-1; 8 bases are shared with TRBD2. The CDR3 is made up of 17 amino acids. Germline CDR1 reads SGHDT; CDR2 reads YYEEEE. V trimming: 4 bases; J trimming: 9 bases; junction bases outside the gene matches: 18. CDR3 in DNA: TGTGCCAGCAGCCTACCCCCAGGGACTAGTTACATGATTGAGCAGTTCTTC. The encoded protein is CASSLPPGTSYMIEQFF.

This rearrangement joins TRBV25-1 to TRBJ1-2, with a weak D call TRBD1 (5 bases). CDR3 length: 11 residues. CDR1 is MGHDK and CDR2 is SYGVNS in the germline V gene. Trimming shortened V by 4 bases and J by 10 bases, and 10 bases separated the two germline ends. In nucleotides, the CDR3 is TGTGCCAGCAGTGCAGGGCCTTACTACACCTTC. The encoded protein is CASSAGPYYTF.

V gene TRBV28 combines with J gene TRBJ1-1, with a possible D match to TRBD1 (5 bases). Germline V gene lookup returns CDR1 MDHEN and CDR2 SYDVKM. The CDR3 runs to 11 residues. V lost 8 bases to trimming and J lost 10 bases, with 14 bases between them. This chain's CDR3 is CASSGGGRAFF. The DNA of the CDR3 is TGTGCCAGCTCCGGGGGGGGACGAGCTTTCTTT.

The chain couples TRBV28 to TRBJ1-6; D is possibly TRBD1 (6 bases). The CDR3 spans 15 residues. Germline-derived CDR1 and CDR2 are MDHEN and SYDVKM. Trimming cost V 5 bases and J 6 bases, with 14 bases left between them. The CDR3 nucleotides read TGTGCCAGCAGTCCACAGGGTAGTAGTAATTCACCCCTCCACTTT. Translated: CASSPQGSSNSPLHF.

The rearrangement joins TRBV19 to TRBJ2-4, with TRBD2 as a possible D gene (6 bases). Deletions cut 5 bases from V and 3 bases from J, with 11 bases between. Germline V gene data show CDR1 as LNHDA and CDR2 as SQIVND (reference sequence). This CDR3 has 14 residues. CDR3 DNA: TGTGCCAGTAGTGAGGGACTGGTCAAAAACATTCAGTACTTC. As protein: CASSEGLVKNIQYF.

The rearrangement joins TRBV28 to TRBJ2-7; 8 nucleotides match TRBD1. Germline V gene sequence: CDR1 MDHEN, CDR2 SYDVKM. V gave up 8 bases and J gave up 5 bases; unmatched junction bases: 11. There are 14 residues in the CDR3. CDR3 sequence reads: CASGFGTGSNEQYF. As DNA, the CDR3 is TGTGCCAGCGGGTTCGGGACAGGATCTAACGAGCAGTACTTC. Complete variable domain (other parts from reference TRBV28 and TRBJ2-7): DVKVTQSSRYLVKRTGEKVFLECVQDMDHENMFWYRQDPGLGLRLIYFSYDVKMKEKGDIPEGYSVSREKKERFSLILESASTNQTSMYLCASGFGTGSNEQYFGPGTRLTVT.

The chain uses TRBV23-1 and TRBJ1-3; D remains unclear. TRBV23-1 is classed as an ORF, of uncertain function. The CDR3 contains 15 residues. V was clipped by 1 base and J by 4 bases, with 11 bases between them. The CDR3 nucleotides read TGCGCCAGCAGTCAATACTGCCAGGTGGGAAACACCATATATTTT. Encoded protein: CASSQYCQVGNTIYF.

The rearrangement joins TRBV28 to TRBJ2-7, with TRBD1 identical over 10 bases. In germline, CDR1 is MDHEN, CDR2 SYDVKM. V shed 6 bases and J 2 bases; nucleotides not matched to a gene: 4. The CDR3 consists of 14 residues. The CDR3 region is CASSGTGEPYEQYF. In DNA form, the CDR3 reads TGTGCCAGCAGCGGGACAGGGGAACCCTACGAGCAGTACTTC.

The genes are TRBV12-5 and TRBJ1-1, with TRBD1 matching 7 bases. With 5 bases clipped from V and 11 bases from J, the junction kept 5 bases outside the gene matches. Per the germline V gene, CDR1 is LGHNT and CDR2 is FRNRAP. CDR3 length equals 11 residues. CDR3 coding DNA: TGTGCTAGTGGTAGCACAGGGGAGGCTTTCTTT. It encodes CASGSTGEAFF.